The 14 T cell receptor beta chains below were found in one sample sequenced in a study of OX40 agonist ivuxolimab in advanced cancers. Produced via immunoSEQ multiplex PCR; TCRdb's table is partial and in-frame only. The table has approximately 69,000 clones, around 80% seen once. Sample: CD4+ or CD8+ T cells sorted from blood, taken in a trial of the OX40 agonist ivuxolimab. These receptors were obtained from an adult with an advanced solid tumor such as melanoma, head and neck, liver or kidney cancer.

J is TRBJ2-2 and V is TRBV5-1, with D unresolved. Germline V lookup: CDR1 SGHRS, CDR2 YFSETQ. The CDR3 has 16 residues. The germline V and J ends were trimmed by 2 bases and 3 bases, with 14 bases remaining between them. The CDR3 DNA is TGCGCCAGCAGCTTAGAAGGGTTGGGTCACACCGGGGAGCTGTTTTTT. Its translation: CASSLEGLGHTGELFF.

This clone came up once. V is TRBV5-1 and J is TRBJ2-3; D is possibly TRBD1 or TRBD2 (5 bases each). V lost 0 bases and J 5 bases, leaving 10 bases between the germline ends. Looked up from germline, CDR1 is SGHRS and CDR2 is YFSETQ. The CDR3 has 14 amino acids. This CDR3 reads CASSLAGTGDTQYF. CDR3 DNA sequence: TGCGCCAGCAGCTTGGCGGGGACCGGAGATACGCAGTATTTT.

This clone was seen a handful of times. This chain joins TRBV12-5 and TRBJ2-1; D is undetermined. The CDR3 spans 14 residues. Trimming stripped 3 bases from V and 7 bases from J, with 13 bases between. CDR1 is LGHNT, CDR2 FRNRAP, per germline. For the CDR3, the DNA is TGTGCTAGTGGTTTCTCAACCACATGGAATGAGCAGTTCTTC. Protein product: CASGFSTTWNEQFF.

The gene calls are TRBV18 and TRBJ2-2; D perhaps matches TRBD2 (5 bases). Germline V gene data show CDR1 as KGHSH and CDR2 as LQKENI. The CDR3 length is 15 residues. V shed 1 base and J shed 4 bases, with 10 bases lying between them. CDR3 in DNA: TGTGCCAGCTCACCACTCTCTCGGGGCACCGGGGAGCTGTTTTTT. This codes for CASSPLSRGTGELFF.

This clone came up a few times. Distinct nucleotide sequences in the sample also encode this CDR3. V usage is TRBV5-1 and J usage is TRBJ2-4; D not resolved. Germline CDR1 and CDR2: SGHRS and YFSETQ. V lost 0 bases to trimming and J lost 3 bases, with 4 bases between them. The CDR3 consists of 13 residues. In DNA form, the CDR3 reads TGCGCCAGCAGCTTGGACAGCAAAAACATTCAGTACTTC. Residues: CASSLDSKNIQYF.

The chain combines TRBV21-1 with TRBJ1-6; the DNA was not used to check the table's D call, TRBD1. TRBV21-1 is tagged as a pseudogene. The CDR3 consists of 19 residues. The CDR3 reads CARNKVLQQGISYNSPLHF. The CDR3 nucleotides are TGTGCCAGGAATAAGGTCCTGCAACAGGGGATTTCCTATAATTCACCCCTCCACTTT.

V gene TRBV29-1 combines with J gene TRBJ1-1; D uncertain. The ends were cut back, 6 bases at V and 0 bases at J, with 11 bases in the middle. CDR1 SQVTM and CDR2 ANQGSEA come from the germline V gene. The CDR3 is made up of 13 amino acids. This CDR3 reads CSVADLLNTEAFF. In DNA form, the CDR3 reads TGCAGCGTGGCGGACCTACTGAACACTGAAGCTTTCTTT.

This clone has more than one count but fewer than ten. V and J are TRBV4-1 and TRBJ1-6; TRBD1 aligns across 10 bases. CDR1 MGHRA and CDR2 YSYEKL come from the germline V gene. This CDR3 has 17 residues. J was trimmed by 6 bases and V by 4 bases; bases with no gene match: 9. The CDR3 loop is CASSLTAGTGANSPLHF. CDR3 nucleotides: TGCGCCAGCAGCCTAACCGCCGGGACAGGGGCTAATTCACCCCTCCACTTT.

This clone was recorded many times. This rearrangement joins TRBV19 to TRBJ2-2, with TRBD1 as a possible D gene (6 bases). CDR3 length equals 15 residues. Trimming left V 5 bases short and J 4 bases short, with 14 bases between. Germline CDR1 is LNHDA and CDR2 is SQIVND (reference sequence). CDR3 nucleotides: TGTGCCAGTAGTCCTACAGGGATCGGCACCGGGGAGCTGTTTTTT. Its protein product is CASSPTGIGTGELFF.

This chain links TRBV14 with TRBJ2-3, with 13 bases fitting TRBD2. This CDR3 region has 16 residues. The J segment lost 4 bases and the V segment lost 4 bases, leaving 5 bases of the junction unmatched. Germline V gene data show CDR1 as SGHDN and CDR2 as FVKESK. CDR3 nucleotide sequence: TGTGCCAGCAGCCTGCGACTAGCGGGGGGCGCAGATACGCAGTATTTT. Translation: CASSLRLAGGADTQYF.

CDR3 DNA: TGCAGCGTTGATGGCGGGAGTAGGGATGAGCAGTTCTTC. Its translation: CSVDGGSRDEQFF. This rearrangement joins TRBV29-1 to TRBJ2-1, with 7 bases lining up with TRBD2. The CDR3 runs to 13 residues. The V gene end was trimmed by 3 bases and the J gene end by 8 bases; junction bases not matched to a gene: 7. Germline values: CDR1 SQVTM, CDR2 ANQGSEA.

V is TRBV9 and J is TRBJ2-2; D might be TRBD2 (6 bases). V was clipped by 0 bases and J by 6 bases, with 9 bases between them. The CDR3 has 14 amino acids. Looked up from germline, CDR1 is SGDLS and CDR2 is YYNGEE. CDR3 DNA sequence: TGTGCCAGCAGCGTAGGGAGGGTTGCCGGGGAGCTGTTTTTT. Translated, it gives CASSVGRVAGELFF.

A few counts support this clone. The rearrangement joins TRBV6-5 to TRBJ1-6; TRBD1 is a possible D gene (5 bases). Germline assignment: CDR1 MNHEY and CDR2 SVGAGI. CDR3 length: 14 amino acids. V was pared by 0 bases and J by 7 bases, with 7 bases between. CDR3 amino acids: CASSYSGVNSPLHF. The CDR3 DNA reads as TGTGCCAGCAGTTACTCGGGGGTAAATTCACCCCTCCACTTT.

This chain connects TRBV6-5 to TRBJ2-7; 9 nucleotides match TRBD1. Germline V gene sequence: CDR1 MNHEY, CDR2 SVGAGI. The CDR3 runs to 13 residues. The junction had 2 bases not matched to a gene; V was cut back by 1 base and J by 7 bases. The DNA for the CDR3 is TGTGCCAGCAGTTACTTCGGGACAGGGGAGCAGTACTTC. Its translation is CASSYFGTGEQYF.